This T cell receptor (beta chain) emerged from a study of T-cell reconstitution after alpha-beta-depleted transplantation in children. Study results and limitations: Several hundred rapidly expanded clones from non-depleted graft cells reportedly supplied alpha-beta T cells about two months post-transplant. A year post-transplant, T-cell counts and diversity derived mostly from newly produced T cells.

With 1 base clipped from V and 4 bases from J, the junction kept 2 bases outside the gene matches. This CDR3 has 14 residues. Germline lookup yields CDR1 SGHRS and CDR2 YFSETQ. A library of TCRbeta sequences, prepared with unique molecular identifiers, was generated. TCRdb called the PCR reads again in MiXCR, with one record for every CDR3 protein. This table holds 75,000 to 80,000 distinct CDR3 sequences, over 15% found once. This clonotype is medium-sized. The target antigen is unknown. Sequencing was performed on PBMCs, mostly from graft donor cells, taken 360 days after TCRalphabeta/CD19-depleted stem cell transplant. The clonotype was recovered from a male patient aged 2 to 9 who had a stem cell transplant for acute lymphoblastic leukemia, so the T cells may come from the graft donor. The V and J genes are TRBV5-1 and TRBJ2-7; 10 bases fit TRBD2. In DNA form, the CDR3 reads TGCGCCAGCAGCTTGCTAGCGGGAGTTTACGAGCAGTACTTC. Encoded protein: CASSLLAGVYEQYF. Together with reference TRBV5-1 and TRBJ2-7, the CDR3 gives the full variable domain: KAGVTQTPRYLIKTRGQQVTLSCSPISGHRSVSWYQQTPGQGLQFLFEYFSETQRNKGNFPGRFSGRQFSNSRSEMNVSTLELGDSALYLCASSLLAGVYEQYFGPGTRLTVT.